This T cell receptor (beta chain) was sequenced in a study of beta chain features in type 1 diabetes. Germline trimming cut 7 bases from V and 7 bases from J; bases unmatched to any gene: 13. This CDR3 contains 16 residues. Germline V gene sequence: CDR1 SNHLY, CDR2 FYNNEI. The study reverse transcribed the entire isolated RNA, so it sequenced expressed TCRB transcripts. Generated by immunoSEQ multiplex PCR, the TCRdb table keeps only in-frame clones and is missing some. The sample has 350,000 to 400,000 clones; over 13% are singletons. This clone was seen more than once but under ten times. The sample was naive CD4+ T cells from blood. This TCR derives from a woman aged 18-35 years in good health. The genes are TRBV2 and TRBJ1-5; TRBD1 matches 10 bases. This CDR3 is CASTGGQGVRGQPQHF. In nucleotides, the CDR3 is TGTGCCAGCACTGGAGGACAGGGGGTTCGGGGGCAGCCCCAGCATTTT.